The 7 T cell receptor beta chains given below trace back to one sample, sequenced in a study of blood T cell repertoires in COVID-19. Using immunoSEQ multiplex PCR, the repertoire was profiled, and TCRdb retains in-frame clones only, with some absent. The repertoire holds 250,000 to 350,000 clones, approximately 84% seen once, with roughly 1.5% in the top ten. Sequencing used peripheral blood. These TCRs come from a human donor with COVID-19, enrolled during active disease. The donor label of this sample is uncertain.

With regard to this clone: One end of the junction does not line up with germline, which may come from a read error. The J gene is TRBJ2-7, the V gene TRBV7-8; 9 bases align to TRBD2. The CDR3 spans 14 residues. Germline V gene data show CDR1 as SGHVS and CDR2 as FQNEAQ. The CDR3 nucleotides are TGTGCCAGCAGCCGAGCGGGAGGCTCCCACGAGCAGTACTTC. Encoded protein: CASSRAGGSHEQYF.

The rearrangement links TRBV27 to TRBJ2-2; a weak D match, TRBD2 (5 bases). CDR1 and CDR2 (germline): MNHEY, SMNVEV (reference sequence). This CDR3 is 14 amino acids long. The germline V and J ends were trimmed by 9 bases and 6 bases, with 17 bases remaining between them. The CDR3 protein is CASRPGVVSGELFF. Written as DNA, the CDR3 is TGTGCCAGTCGTCCCGGGGTTGTGTCCGGGGAGCTGTTTTTT.

The J gene is TRBJ2-1, the V gene TRBV19, with TRBD2 identical over 8 bases. With V trimmed by 5 bases and J by 5 bases, 14 bases remained unmatched. The CDR3 is 17 amino acids. Germline V lookup: CDR1 LNHDA, CDR2 SQIVND (reference sequence). CDR3 region: CASSREPRGSGNNEQFF. The DNA for the CDR3 is TGTGCCAGTAGTCGCGAACCCCGGGGTAGCGGGAACAATGAGCAGTTCTTC.

This clone was seen repeatedly, ten times or more. The gene calls are TRBV19 and TRBJ1-3; D is unclear. The CDR3 length is 14 residues. The V end lost 8 bases, the J end lost 1 base, and 12 bases lay between the germline ends. The germline CDR1 and CDR2 sequences are LNHDA and SQIVND (reference sequence). The CDR3 DNA is TGTGCCAGTCAGCCCGGAGGGTCTGGAAACACCATATATTTT. It specifies CASQPGGSGNTIYF.

This sequence joins TRBV6-1 and TRBJ1-1; maybe TRBD1 (5 bases). There are 14 residues in the CDR3. V lost 0 bases and J 7 bases, leaving 12 bases between the germline ends. The germline CDR1 and CDR2 sequences are MNHNS and SASEGT. CDR3 amino acids: CASSEAGRVGEAFF. The CDR3 bases are TGTGCCAGCAGTGAAGCAGGCAGGGTTGGTGAAGCTTTCTTT.

The rearrangement joins TRBV29-1 to TRBJ2-3; possible D gene TRBD2, 7 bases. Germline values: CDR1 SQVTM, CDR2 ANQGSEA. This CDR3 contains 13 residues. Trimming removed 6 bases at V and 6 bases at J, with 16 bases between. Here the CDR3 reads CSVDVGGADTQYF. The CDR3 DNA sequence: TGCAGCGTGGACGTGGGGGGGGCCGATACGCAGTATTTT.

The V and J genes are TRBV19 and TRBJ1-2; 7 bases agree with TRBD1. The J segment lost 5 bases and the V segment lost 5 bases, leaving 2 bases of the junction unmatched. The CDR3 has 12 amino acids. CDR1 is LNHDA and CDR2 is SQIVND in the germline V gene (reference sequence). CDR3 region: CASSDRDYGYTF. CDR3 sequence (DNA): TGTGCCAGTAGTGACAGGGATTATGGCTACACCTTC.